The clone carrying this TCR beta chain was detected only a few times. Its antigen is unknown. Incorporated into the TCR beta cDNA libraries were unique molecular identifiers, which served to reduce PCR and sequencing biases. The T cell input of about 0.85 to 10 million gave roughly 500,000 cDNA molecules. Each CDR3 protein gets one entry after TCRdb re-called the PCR reads with MiXCR. The data contain approximately 350,000 distinct CDR3 sequences, roughly 35% of them singletons. This sample is drawn from a study of post-analysis software for immune sequencing data. Whole-study findings and limits: Elevated frequency relative to controls characterized about 5 TRBV segments in patients, TRBV5-6, TRBV5-1 and TRBV20-1 among them.

The CDR3 covers 13 residues. Per germline, CDR1 LGHDT and CDR2 YNNKEL (reference sequence). With V trimmed by 5 bases and J by 9 bases, 5 bases remained unmatched. The TCR was taken from a girl between 10 and 17 years old with multiple sclerosis. The V call is TRBV3-1, the J call TRBJ1-1; 11 nucleotides agree with TRBD1. The sequencing input was blood. CDR3 DNA: TGTGCCAGCAGCGTACGGGACAGGGGGAAAGCTTTCTTT. Its translation is CASSVRDRGKAFF.